This is a list of T cell receptor beta chains from one sample in a study of CD8 T cells in Susac syndrome. Each CDR3 protein is one row after TCRdb ran MiXCR on the immunoSEQ multiplex PCR reads. The table records approximately 120,000 distinct CDR3 sequences, less than 95% of them present only once. The sample consisted of CD8+ T cells from PBMCs. These TCRs come from a human donor in good health. Both conserved end residues are part of each CDR3. D genes are given only for firm matches. Clone size appears in some rows only: once, few, many, or a class for an expanded clone.

clone size | J gene | V gene | D gene | CDR3 protein | CDR3 DNA
once | TRBJ1-1 | TRBV19 | - | CASSIGGITEAFF | TGTGCCAGTAGTATTGGAGGGATCACTGAAGCTTTCTTT
- | TRBJ2-7 | TRBV10-3 | TRBD2 | CAISESTSGGLYEQYF | TGTGCCATCAGTGAGTCGACTAGCGGGGGTCTTTACGAGCAGTACTTC
- | TRBJ2-7 | TRBV29-1 | TRBD1 | CSVRDRSSYEQYF | TGCAGCGTCCGGGACAGGAGCTCCTACGAGCAGTACTTC
- | TRBJ2-3 | TRBV27 | - | CASSSHWGVGDTQYF | TGTGCCAGCAGTTCCCACTGGGGGGTGGGAGATACGCAGTATTTT
- | TRBJ2-5 | TRBV5-1 | - | CASSSSEGYETQYF | TGCGCCAGCAGCTCTTCCGAGGGGTATGAGACCCAGTACTTC
- | TRBJ2-6 | TRBV14 | TRBD2 | CASSGGRIGSGANVLTF | TGTGCCAGCAGCGGCGGGAGGATCGGCTCTGGGGCCAACGTCCTGACTTTC
- | TRBJ1-2 | TRBV6-5 | - | CASSPRTGNYGYTF | TGTGCCAGCAGCCCCAGGACTGGGAACTATGGCTACACCTTC
- | TRBJ1-1 | TRBV5-1 | - | CASSLAALGTEAFF | TGCGCCAGCAGCTTGGCCGCCCTAGGTACTGAAGCTTTCTTT
- | TRBJ1-4 | TRBV20-1 | - | CSVRPATNEKLFF | TGCAGTGTGAGACCTGCAACTAATGAAAAACTGTTTTTT
- | TRBJ2-7 | TRBV20-1 | - | CSARNPAWRSSYEQYF | TGCAGTGCTAGAAACCCCGCGTGGCGGAGTTCCTACGAGCAGTACTTC
- | TRBJ2-1 | TRBV25-1 | - | CASVTNNEQFF | TGTGCCAGCGTTACAAACAATGAGCAGTTCTTC
- | TRBJ2-2 | TRBV4-3 | TRBD1 | CASSQGDRLTGELFF | TGCGCCAGCAGCCAAGGGGACAGGTTGACCGGGGAGCTGTTTTTT
- | TRBJ2-7 | TRBV9 | - | CASSVGYRGYEQYF | TGTGCCAGCAGCGTAGGATATCGCGGCTACGAGCAGTACTTC
- | TRBJ1-2 | TRBV7-9 | TRBD1 | CASSYPGTGRGYTF | TGTGCCAGCAGCTATCCCGGGACAGGGCGTGGCTACACCTTC
- | TRBJ2-6 | TRBV18 | - | CASSPLTVGSGANVLTF | TGTGCCAGCTCACCCCTGACAGTGGGCTCTGGGGCCAACGTCCTGACTTTC
- | TRBJ2-3 | TRBV5-1 | - | CASSSGAASTDTQYF | TGCGCCAGCAGCTCTGGAGCGGCTAGCACAGATACGCAGTATTTT
- | TRBJ2-3 | TRBV5-1 | TRBD2 | CASRLAGGRSTDTQYF | TGCGCCAGCAGGCTAGCGGGAGGCCGGAGCACAGATACGCAGTATTTT
once | TRBJ1-3 | TRBV20-1 | TRBD1 | CSARDAGQTGNTIYF | TGCAGTGCTAGAGACGCGGGACAGACGGGAAACACCATATATTTT
- | TRBJ1-5 | TRBV12-3/TRBV12-4 | TRBD1 | CASSFGDSLGPRQPQHF | TGTGCCAGCAGTTTCGGGGACAGCTTAGGGCCTCGGCAGCCCCAGCATTTT
- | TRBJ1-1 | TRBV4-1 | - | CASSQDPGRVSRLNTEAFF | TGCGCCAGCAGCCAAGACCCCGGCAGGGTCAGTCGATTGAACACTGAAGCTTTCTTT
- | TRBJ1-1 | TRBV27 | - | CASSQDRRITEAFF | TGTGCCAGCAGTCAAGACAGGAGAATCACTGAAGCTTTCTTT
- | TRBJ1-4 | TRBV30 | - | CAWSRDTNEKLFF | TGTGCCTGGAGCCGGGACACGAATGAAAAACTGTTTTTT
- | TRBJ2-5 | TRBV7-9 | TRBD1 | CASSLGQVGRDQYF | TGTGCCAGCAGCCTCGGACAGGTGGGCAGGGACCAGTACTTC
- | TRBJ1-1 | TRBV11-2 | TRBD1 | CASSLAHQGVTEAFF | TGTGCCAGCAGCTTGGCGCACCAGGGGGTCACTGAAGCTTTCTTT
- | TRBJ2-7 | TRBV7-8 | - | CASSFDNYEQYF | TGTGCCAGCAGCTTTGATAACTACGAGCAGTACTTC
- | TRBJ2-1 | TRBV18 | TRBD2 | CASSPSGRYEQFF | TGTGCCAGCTCACCGAGCGGGAGATATGAGCAGTTCTTC
- | TRBJ2-2 | TRBV2 | TRBD2 | CASRTGTSGRKTGELFF | TGTGCCAGCCGAACCGGGACTAGCGGGAGAAAAACCGGGGAGCTGTTTTTT
- | TRBJ1-6 | TRBV3-1 | - | CASSPERGYNSPLHF | TGTGCCAGCAGCCCCGAGAGGGGCTATAATTCACCCCTCCACTTT